The 18 T cell receptor beta chains below all came from one sample that was sequenced in a study of blood T cells in healthy people across ages. The second PCR ran about 6 to 12 cycles with a sample-barcoded 5' primer and J-beta primers. TCRdb reanalysed the 5' RACE reads using MiXCR and keeps one entry per CDR3 protein. Of 1.5 million to 2 million distinct CDR3 sequences listed, approximately 40% are singletons. Sequenced material: blood. Receptors originate from a human donor in good health.

Concerning this clonotype: At one end the junction does not follow the germline gene, possibly because of a read error. The chain has TRBV7-9 and TRBJ2-5; weak D call: TRBD2 (6 bases). The CDR3 spans 14 residues. CDR1 is SEHNR, CDR2 FQNEAQ, per germline (reference sequence). This CDR3 reads CVSSFPGAGETQYF. CDR3 nucleotide sequence: TGTGTCAGCAGCTTCCCAGGAGCGGGAGAGACCCAGTACTTC. Supplemented by reference TRBV7-9 and TRBJ2-5, the full variable domain reads DTGVSQNPRHKITKRGQNVTFRCDPISEHNRLYWYRQTLGQGPEFLTYFQNEAQLEKSRLLSDRFSAERPKGSFSTLEIQRTEQGDSAMYLCVSSFPGAGETQYFGPGTRLLVL.

CDR3 sequence: CASRWTGFPGANVLTF. CDR3 nucleotide sequence: TGTGCCAGCAGGTGGACAGGGTTCCCTGGGGCCAACGTCCTGACTTTC. The chain links TRBV6-2 or TRBV6-3 to TRBJ2-6; the match to TRBD1 covers 8 bases. This CDR3 spans 16 amino acids. Trimming at V came to 6 bases and at J to 2 bases, leaving 6 bases not matched to a gene. The germline gives CDR1 MNHEY, CDR2 SVGEGT.

This rearrangement joins TRBV20-1 to TRBJ2-3; unclear D gene. Germline lookup yields CDR1 DFQATT and CDR2 SNEGSKA (reference sequence). CDR3 length: 14 amino acids. V was trimmed by 1 base and J by 4 bases, leaving 12 bases between them. CDR3 region: CSARVPGRADTQYF. CDR3 nucleotides: TGCAGTGCTAGAGTTCCTGGAAGGGCAGATACGCAGTATTTT.

V gene TRBV11-2 combines with J gene TRBJ1-2; a possible D gene is TRBD1 (5 bases). The CDR3 is 13 amino acids. V lost 1 base and J lost 7, with 10 bases in between. The germline gives CDR1 SGHAT, CDR2 FQNNGV. This chain's CDR3 is CASSLAAGSGYTF. The CDR3 nucleotides read TGTGCCAGCAGCTTAGCTGCAGGGTCTGGCTACACCTTC.

The chain couples TRBV6-5 to TRBJ2-5, with 7 bases identical to TRBD2. The germline CDR1 and CDR2 sequences are MNHEY and SVGAGI. There are 15 residues in the CDR3. V shed 5 bases and J 4 bases; nucleotides not matched to a gene: 10. CDR3 nucleotide sequence: TGTGCCAGCAGTAACCTCGTAACGGGGGGAGAGACCCAGTACTTC. Protein product: CASSNLVTGGETQYF.

This clonotype was counted a few times. This rearrangement joins TRBV28 to TRBJ2-5; a possible D gene is TRBD2 (6 bases). V shed 7 bases and J shed 2 bases, with 17 bases lying between them. The CDR3 is 15 residues long. CDR1 and CDR2 (germline): MDHEN, SYDVKM. CDR3 nucleotide sequence: TGTGCCAGCAAGGAGACCTGGGGGGAACAAGAGACCCAGTACTTC. Translation: CASKETWGEQETQYF.

This clonotype was counted a few times. The V call is TRBV27, the J call TRBJ2-3; D ambiguous. The CDR3 sequence is 15 residues long. V lost 5 bases and J 2 bases, leaving 14 bases between the germline ends. In germline, CDR1 is MNHEY, CDR2 SMNVEV (reference sequence). CDR3 in DNA: TGTGCCAGCAGTGTCGACCCCCTGGTCACAGATACGCAGTATTTT. It codes for CASSVDPLVTDTQYF.

This clonotype came up a few times. The CDR3 region is CASSLREGGPYEQYF. CDR3 nucleotide sequence: TGTGCCAGCAGCTTACGGGAGGGTGGGCCCTACGAGCAGTACTTC. The genes are TRBV7-2 and TRBJ2-4; 8 positions match TRBD2. The DNA end favors TRBJ2-7, so the J call may be wrong. Germline CDR1 SGHTA, CDR2 FQGNSA. The CDR3 sequence is 15 residues long.

The V gene is TRBV15, the J gene TRBJ2-5; D unclear. This CDR3 is 14 amino acids long. V was shortened by 0 bases and J by 1 base, with 6 bases between the two germline ends. Germline loops: CDR1 LNHNV, CDR2 YYDKDF (reference sequence). The CDR3 DNA follows: TGTGCCACCAGCAGAGATCTCGGCCAAGAGACCCAGTACTTC. It yields the protein CATSRDLGQETQYF.

The chain employs TRBV18 and TRBJ1-1; a weak D match, TRBD1 (5 bases). V shed 1 base and J shed 0 bases, with 9 bases lying between them. Germline-derived CDR1 and CDR2 are KGHSH and LQKENI. The CDR3 is 15 amino acids. CDR3 loop: CASSPQQDMNTEAFF. The DNA of the CDR3 is TGTGCCAGCTCACCACAACAGGACATGAACACTGAAGCTTTCTTT. The whole variable domain, remainder taken from reference TRBV18 and TRBJ1-1, is NAGVMQNPRHLVRRRGQEARLRCSPMKGHSHVYWYRQLPEEGLKFMVYLQKENIIDESGMPKERFSAEFPKEGPSILRIQQVVRGDSAAYFCASSPQQDMNTEAFFGQGTRLTVV.

This clonotype was counted between two and nine times. CDR3 nucleotides: TGTGCCAGCAGTGCCCTCAGGGGCCAAGAGACCCAGTACTTC. As protein: CASSALRGQETQYF. V usage is TRBV12-3 or TRBV12-4 and J usage is TRBJ2-5; D perhaps matches TRBD1 (6 bases). The CDR3 runs 14 residues. V lost 5 bases to trimming and J lost 1 base, with 11 bases between them.

The rearrangement joins TRBV7-2 to TRBJ2-2, with 7 bases aligning to TRBD2. The V segment lost 1 base and the J segment 8 bases; nucleotides outside the gene matches: 7. Germline CDR1 is SGHTA and CDR2 is FQGNSA. This CDR3 is built from 15 residues. CDR3 in amino acids: CASSLGRGVPGELFF. The CDR3 DNA reads TGTGCCAGCAGCTTAGGCCGGGGGGTTCCGGGGGAGCTGTTTTTT. Full variable domain (outside the CDR3, taken from reference TRBV7-2 and TRBJ2-2): GAGVSQSPSNKVTEKGKDVELRCDPISGHTALYWYRQSLGQGLEFLIYFQGNSAPDKSGLPSDRFSAERTGGSVSTLTIQRTQQEDSAVYLCASSLGRGVPGELFFGEGSRLTVL.

The chain combines TRBV20-1 with TRBJ2-5; D not certain. V was clipped by 5 bases and J by 0 bases, with 4 bases between them. The CDR3 has 11 amino acids. The V gene's germline CDR1 is DFQATT and CDR2 SNEGSKA (reference sequence). CDR3 sequence reads: CSALYQETQYF. For the CDR3, the DNA is TGCAGTGCTTTGTACCAAGAGACCCAGTACTTC.

This chain joins TRBV20-1 and TRBJ1-2; D uncertain. Trimming left V 5 bases short and J 5 bases short, with 15 bases between. Germline CDR1 reads DFQATT; CDR2 reads SNEGSKA (reference sequence). The CDR3 contains 13 residues. CDR3 sequence reads: CSALTTTLYGYTF. The CDR3 DNA reads TGCAGTGCTTTGACAACGACCCTTTATGGCTACACCTTC.

V and J are TRBV2 and TRBJ1-5; D call uncertain. Germline V gene lookup returns CDR1 SNHLY and CDR2 FYNNEI. This CDR3 is 14 amino acids long. Between the trimmed V and J ends, which lost 4 bases and 5 bases, there was a span of 12 bases. For the CDR3, the DNA is TGTGCCAGCAGTGGCACTCTTGAAGATCAGCCCCAGCATTTT. Its translation: CASSGTLEDQPQHF.

The gene calls are TRBV7-9 and TRBJ1-2; 7 bases are a match to TRBD1. This CDR3 region has 14 residues. With V trimmed by 1 base and J by 6 bases, 5 bases remained unmatched. Germline assignment: CDR1 SEHNR and CDR2 FQNEAQ (reference sequence). The CDR3 nucleotides read TGTGCCAGCAGCTTAGTTGGGACAGTGAATGGCTACACCTTC. Translating it yields CASSLVGTVNGYTF.

This clonotype came up many times. The chain couples TRBV15 to TRBJ2-1; D is perhaps TRBD1 (6 bases). Germline V lookup: CDR1 LNHNV, CDR2 YYDKDF (reference sequence). CDR3 length equals 15 residues. Trimming shortened V by 5 bases and J by 7 bases, and 18 bases separated the two germline ends. In DNA form, the CDR3 reads TGTGCCACCAGCCGGTTTGGACAGAGTACAAATGAGCAGTTCTTC. As protein: CATSRFGQSTNEQFF.

The rearrangement uses TRBV27 and TRBJ1-2, with D possibly matching TRBD1 (6 bases). The germline gives CDR1 MNHEY, CDR2 SMNVEV (reference sequence). The CDR3 has 16 residues. Deletions cut 3 bases from V and 7 bases from J, with 21 bases between. CDR3 residues: CASSLSGSGGLSGYTF. The CDR3 DNA follows: TGTGCCAGCAGTTTGTCCGGAAGTGGGGGGCTCTCTGGCTACACCTTC.